Below are 9 T cell receptor beta chains sequenced from a single sample in a study of post-analysis software for immune sequencing data. General study findings and limits: The five TRBV segments detected at higher frequency in patients than in controls included TRBV5-6, TRBV5-1 and TRBV20-1.

Tagging with unique molecular identifiers was a feature of the TCR beta cDNA libraries. TCRdb called the PCR reads again in MiXCR, with one record for every CDR3 protein. The sample lists 650,000 to 850,000 distinct CDR3 sequences, about 50% seen once, with roughly 4.4% in the top ten. Their target antigens are unknown. The sequenced sample consisted of blood. Source of these receptors: a girl between 5 and 17 years old with multiple sclerosis.

The sample holds a few counts of this clonotype. The chain carries TRBV7-2 and TRBJ2-7, with D possibly being TRBD1 or TRBD2 (5 bases each). Trimming stripped 2 bases from V and 7 bases from J, with 9 bases between. The length of the CDR3 is 12 residues. In germline, CDR1 is SGHTA, CDR2 FQGNSA. CDR3 residues: CASSLTWGEQYF. CDR3 DNA sequence: TGTGCCAGCAGCTTAACCTGGGGGGAGCAGTACTTC.

The chain uses TRBV27 and TRBJ2-7, with 8 bases matching TRBD1. Germline trimming cut 6 bases from V and 5 bases from J; bases unmatched to any gene: 9. CDR1 and CDR2 (germline): MNHEY, SMNVEV (reference sequence). The CDR3 sequence is 14 residues long. The CDR3 DNA reads TGTGCCAGCAGATCCCGGACAGGGATCAACGAGCAGTACTTC. Amino acid sequence: CASRSRTGINEQYF.

This clonotype was observed a handful of times. The chain recombines TRBV20-1 with TRBJ2-5; TRBD2 agrees at 9 bases. J was trimmed by 1 base and V by 5 bases; bases with no gene match: 11. The length of the CDR3 is 16 residues. CDR1 is DFQATT and CDR2 is SNEGSKA in the germline V gene (reference sequence). This chain's CDR3 is CSADLLSGGSQETQYF. As DNA, the CDR3 is TGCAGTGCTGATCTGTTAAGCGGGGGGTCCCAAGAGACCCAGTACTTC.

On this clonotype itself: The junction and the germline gene differ at one end; a read error may be behind it. The V gene is TRBV15, the J gene TRBJ2-7, with D perhaps TRBD1 (5 bases). The CDR3 runs 14 residues. Germline lookup yields CDR1 LNHNV and CDR2 YYDKDF (reference sequence). CDR3: CATSRGFWTRGVYF. Here the CDR3 DNA reads TGTGCCACCAGTAGAGGTTTTTGGACACGAGGAGTGTACTTC.

The V and J genes are TRBV12-3 or TRBV12-4 and TRBJ2-5; the match to TRBD2 covers 9 bases. V was pared by 6 bases and J by 2 bases, with 4 bases of the junction left unmatched. The CDR3 is made up of 14 amino acids. CDR3 in DNA: TGTGCCAGCAGCACCACTAGCGGGCAAGAGACCCAGTACTTC. Amino acid sequence: CASSTTSGQETQYF.

This rearrangement joins TRBV3-1 to TRBJ1-2; D gene ambiguous. There are 15 residues in the CDR3. The germline V and J ends were trimmed by 4 bases and 2 bases, with 14 bases remaining between them. CDR1 and CDR2 (germline): LGHDT, YNNKEL (reference sequence). The CDR3 here is CASSPARVTNYGYTF. In DNA form, the CDR3 reads TGTGCCAGCAGCCCGGCGAGGGTTACCAACTATGGCTACACCTTC.

This chain links TRBV25-1 with TRBJ1-6; possibly TRBD1 for D (5 bases). The germline CDR1 and CDR2 sequences are MGHDK and SYGVNS. The CDR3 is 13 amino acids. Trimming pared 11 bases from V and 9 bases from J, leaving 17 bases between. The CDR3 nucleotides read TGTGCCGCCAATGACGGGACTTTTTCACCCCTCCACTTT. This codes for CAANDGTFSPLHF.

The J gene is TRBJ2-1, the V gene TRBV20-1, with D unresolved. In germline, CDR1 is DFQATT, CDR2 SNEGSKA (reference sequence). The CDR3 has 14 residues. V shed 3 bases and J shed 1 base, with 10 bases lying between them. The CDR3 DNA reads as TGCAGTGCTAGTAGTCGCTATTCCTACAATGAGCAGTTCTTC. Encoded protein: CSASSRYSYNEQFF.

The V call is TRBV6-1, the J call TRBJ2-5; TRBD1 is a possible D gene (6 bases). With 5 bases removed from V and 5 bases from J, the gap between germline ends came to 30 bases. Germline values: CDR1 MNHNS, CDR2 SASEGT. This CDR3 is 19 amino acids long. DNA of the CDR3: TGTGCCAGCAGTCCTGGGAGTCCGTGGGCCACAGGGCTGAAGGAGACCCAGTACTTC. Translated, it gives CASSPGSPWATGLKETQYF.